This TCR beta chain comes out of a study of T cell responses to AZD1222 COVID-19 vaccine. CDR1 MNHEY and CDR2 SVGAGI come from the germline V gene. V shed 6 bases and J 7 bases; nucleotides not matched to a gene: 3. This CDR3 comprises 13 residues. TCRdb keeps only in-frame clones here, not all; method: immunoSEQ multiplex PCR. Among tens of thousands of clones listed, about 89% were seen once. This sequence was found in an adult in good health. The chain employs TRBV6-5 and TRBJ1-2, with 12 bases identical to TRBD1. The specimen comprised peripheral blood, sampled on day 0 of AZD1222 vaccination. The CDR3 loop reads CASRGTGGSGYTF. As DNA, the CDR3 is TGTGCCAGCAGAGGGACAGGGGGCAGTGGCTACACCTTC.